The 25 T cell receptor beta chains reported below all come from one sample, sequenced in a study of CD8 T cell repertoires and HIV-1 epitope variants. No cognate antigen is known for these TCRs. This table comes from immunoSEQ multiplex PCR, and its TCRdb copy is limited to in-frame clones, with some not included. The table shows roughly 4,500 clones, with around 64% occurring only once. The sample consisted of cultured CD8+ T cells derived from PBMCs. These receptors were collected from a male donor with HIV.

The J gene is TRBJ1-2, the V gene TRBV7-9, with unresolved D. There are 15 residues in the CDR3. Per the germline V gene, CDR1 is SEHNR and CDR2 is FQNEAQ (reference sequence). The ends were cut back, 5 bases at V and 8 bases at J, with 21 bases in the middle. DNA of the CDR3: TGTGCCAGCAGCCCACGGGCCACACCCTCCGGGGGCTACACCTTC. This translates into CASSPRATPSGGYTF. The whole variable domain, filled in from reference TRBV7-9 and TRBJ1-2, reads DTGVSQNPRHKITKRGQNVTFRCDPISEHNRLYWYRQTLGQGPEFLTYFQNEAQLEKSRLLSDRFSAERPKGSFSTLEIQRTEQGDSAMYLCASSPRATPSGGYTFGSGTRLTVV.

This clone was recorded a few times. This chain connects TRBV2 to TRBJ2-7; D may be TRBD2 (6 bases). Trimming removed 3 bases from V and 0 bases from J, with 9 bases in between. The CDR3 is 14 amino acids. The germline gives CDR1 SNHLY, CDR2 FYNNEI. This CDR3 reads CASSERGYSYEQYF. CDR3 DNA: TGTGCCAGCAGTGAGCGGGGATACTCCTACGAGCAGTACTTC.

The J gene is TRBJ2-7, the V gene TRBV9; 10 nucleotides match TRBD1. CDR3 length equals 14 residues. CDR1 SGDLS and CDR2 YYNGEE come from the germline V gene. V lost 0 bases to trimming and J lost 3 bases; unmatched junction nucleotides: 0. The CDR3 loop is CASSVGDRGYEQYF. The CDR3 DNA reads TGTGCCAGCAGCGTAGGGGACAGGGGCTACGAGCAGTACTTC.

The chain links TRBV29-1 to TRBJ1-2; D gene unclear. CDR1 and CDR2 from the germline V gene are SQVTM and ANQGSEA. With 3 bases removed from V and 6 bases from J, the gap between germline ends came to 8 bases. The CDR3 has 11 amino acids. The CDR3 DNA reads as TGCAGCGTTGAGTCAGGTCATGGCTACACCTTC. The encoded protein is CSVESGHGYTF.

This chain joins TRBV6-4 and TRBJ2-2; either TRBD1 or TRBD2 may fit D (5 bases each). Germline V gene lookup returns CDR1 MRHNA and CDR2 SNTAGT. V shed 3 bases and J shed 3 bases, with 5 bases lying between them. The CDR3 loop spans 13 amino acids. This chain's CDR3 is CASSEGDTGELFF. The DNA of the CDR3 is TGTGCCAGCAGTGAGGGGGACACCGGGGAGCTGTTTTTT.

This sequence joins TRBV4-2 and TRBJ1-1; D remains unclear. CDR3 length equals 13 residues. Germline lookup yields CDR1 LGHNA and CDR2 YNFKEQ. V dropped 0 bases and J dropped 5 bases, with 7 bases sitting between them. CDR3 DNA: TGTGCCAGCAGCCAAGACGGTGGTACTGAAGCTTTCTTT. Protein product: CASSQDGGTEAFF.

V is TRBV28 and J is TRBJ1-5; tentative D call: TRBD1 (5 bases). Germline-derived CDR1 and CDR2 are MDHEN and SYDVKM. V was shortened by 6 bases and J by 5 bases, with 17 bases between the two germline ends. This CDR3 has 15 amino acids. CDR3 protein: CASRLLRDSYQPQHF. The CDR3 DNA sequence: TGTGCCAGCAGACTGCTCCGGGACTCCTATCAGCCCCAGCATTTT.

The rearrangement uses TRBV19 and TRBJ2-1, with TRBD2 matching over 8 bases. Losses at the gene ends were 5 bases for V and 10 bases for J; bases not matched to a gene: 4. The CDR3 covers 12 residues. In germline, CDR1 is LNHDA, CDR2 SQIVND (reference sequence). Written as DNA, the CDR3 is TGTGCCAGTAGTTTCGTAGCGGGAGAGCAGTTCTTC. Protein product: CASSFVAGEQFF.

This clone came up a few times. The V and J genes are TRBV5-1 and TRBJ1-4, with 9 bases lining up with TRBD1. V was pared by 3 bases and J by 7 bases, with 4 bases of the junction left unmatched. Germline CDR1 reads SGHRS; CDR2 reads YFSETQ. The CDR3 consists of 14 residues. The CDR3 loop reads CASSSGTGPEKLFF. The CDR3 DNA follows: TGCGCCAGCAGCTCCGGGACAGGGCCTGAAAAACTGTTTTTT.

This chain links TRBV28 with TRBJ2-7; 10 nucleotides line up with TRBD2. V shed 6 bases, J shed 6 bases, and the junction held 8 bases outside the gene matches. The CDR3 is 14 residues long. The germline gives CDR1 MDHEN, CDR2 SYDVKM. CDR3: CASSPGLASGEQYF. The CDR3 DNA is TGTGCCAGCAGCCCGGGACTAGCGTCTGGCGAGCAGTACTTC.

The gene calls are TRBV5-4 and TRBJ2-5; 9 bases are a match to TRBD2. Trimming took 2 bases from V and 5 from J; bases not matched to a gene: 4. The CDR3 extends over 14 amino acids. CDR1 and CDR2 (germline): SGHNT, YYREEE (reference sequence). CDR3 bases: TGTGCCAGCAGCTTACGCGGGAGGGAGGAGACCCAGTACTTC. Translation: CASSLRGREETQYF. Full variable domain (missing parts from reference TRBV5-4 and TRBJ2-5): ETGVTQSPTHLIKTRGQQVTLRCSSQSGHNTVSWYQQALGQGPQFIFQYYREEENGRGNFPPRFSGLQFPNYSSELNVNALELDDSALYLCASSLRGREETQYFGPGTRLLVL.

This chain connects TRBV7-9 to TRBJ1-2; maybe TRBD1 (6 bases). CDR1 and CDR2 (germline): SEHNR, FQNEAQ (reference sequence). CDR3 size: 17 residues. With 4 bases removed from V and 0 bases from J, the gap between germline ends came to 18 bases. DNA for the CDR3: TGTGCCAGCAGCTCATCGGGGGCAGCAACCGCTAACTATGGCTACACCTTC. Its translation is CASSSSGAATANYGYTF.

This clone came up a few times. V is TRBV6-5 and J is TRBJ1-2, with D uncertain. The V gene lost 8 bases and the J gene lost 4 bases, with 20 bases spanning the gap. The CDR3 contains 15 residues. Germline V lookup: CDR1 MNHEY, CDR2 SVGAGI. Here the CDR3 DNA reads TGTGCCAGCCCAAGGGAGTCGCGACGCCTCTATGGCTACACCTTC. Translated: CASPRESRRLYGYTF.

The V gene is TRBV14, the J gene TRBJ1-6; D gene uncertain. Germline lookup yields CDR1 SGHDN and CDR2 FVKESK. The CDR3 has 12 amino acids. V was clipped by 2 bases and J by 6 bases, with 2 bases between them. CDR3 in DNA: TGTGCCAGCAGCCAAATTAATTCACCCCTCCACTTT. This translates into CASSQINSPLHF. The complete variable domain, with remaining parts taken from reference TRBV14 and TRBJ1-6, reads EAGVTQFPSHSVIEKGQTVTLRCDPISGHDNLYWYRRVMGKEIKFLLHFVKESKQDESGMPNNRFLAERTGGTYSTLKVQPAELEDSGVYFCASSQINSPLHFGNGTRLTVT.

The chain carries TRBV6-1 and TRBJ2-2; TRBD1 is a possible D gene (6 bases). The germline V and J ends were trimmed by 3 bases and 5 bases, with 10 bases remaining between them. Germline-derived CDR1 and CDR2 are MNHNS and SASEGT. The CDR3 totals 14 residues. DNA for the CDR3: TGTGCCAGCAGTGACAAGGGGGAGACCGGGGAGCTGTTTTTT. Translated, it gives CASSDKGETGELFF.

The chain joins TRBV6-5 to TRBJ2-1; D gene ambiguous. Looked up from germline, CDR1 is MNHEY and CDR2 is SVGAGI. The CDR3 has 11 amino acids. V shed 3 bases and J shed 8 bases, with 5 bases lying between them. CDR3 residues: CASSYIDEQFF. The CDR3 nucleotides read TGTGCCAGCAGTTATATAGATGAGCAGTTCTTC.

This clone was counted only a few times. The chain combines TRBV9 with TRBJ2-7, with D possibly being TRBD1 (7 bases). Germline V gene sequence: CDR1 SGDLS, CDR2 YYNGEE. The CDR3 runs 14 residues. Trimming cost V 2 bases and J 5 bases, with 14 bases left between them. The CDR3, as DNA: TGTGCCAGCAGCGTGTCAGGGGGGATGGACGAGCAGTACTTC. The encoded protein is CASSVSGGMDEQYF.

About this clone itself: One junction end does not reproduce the germline sequence, and a read error may be involved. The chain links TRBV7-3 to TRBJ2-1, with TRBD1 matching 7 bases. Germline lookup yields CDR1 SGHTA and CDR2 FQGTGA. The CDR3 consists of 18 residues. DNA for the CDR3: TGTGCCAGCAGCCTAACAGGGGCTAGCCCGAGCTCCTACAATGAGCAGTTCTTC. Residues: CASSLTGASPSSYNEQFF. Full variable domain (rest looked up from reference TRBV7-3 and TRBJ2-1): GAGVSQTPSNKVTEKGKYVELRCDPISGHTALYWYRQSLGQGPEFLIYFQGTGAADDSGLPNDRFFAVRPEGSVSTLKIQRTERGDSAVYLCASSLTGASPSSYNEQFFGPGTRLTVL.

This chain links TRBV28 with TRBJ2-5, with TRBD1 identical over 8 bases. CDR1 and CDR2 (germline): MDHEN, SYDVKM. CDR3 length equals 16 residues. J was trimmed by 3 bases and V by 4 bases; bases with no gene match: 10. The CDR3 sequence: CASSSPGQESKETQYF. The CDR3 DNA follows: TGTGCCAGCAGTTCCCCGGGACAGGAGAGTAAAGAGACCCAGTACTTC.

The chain recombines TRBV2 with TRBJ2-6; 7 bases map to TRBD1. The CDR3 consists of 19 residues. Trimming took 4 bases from V and 4 from J; bases not matched to a gene: 16. Germline loops: CDR1 SNHLY, CDR2 FYNNEI. CDR3 amino acids: CASSARTGPFLSGANVLTF. CDR3 in DNA: TGTGCCAGCAGTGCGAGGACAGGCCCCTTTTTGAGCGGGGCCAACGTCCTGACTTTC.

The J gene is TRBJ1-2, the V gene TRBV27; D gene unclear. Trimming pared 5 bases from V and 4 bases from J, leaving 11 bases between. The CDR3 consists of 13 residues. CDR1 is MNHEY, CDR2 SMNVEV, per germline (reference sequence). CDR3 DNA sequence: TGTGCCAGCAGTAAGGAAAGCGGCTATGGCTACACCTTC. It yields the protein CASSKESGYGYTF.

The chain couples TRBV27 to TRBJ2-1; 8 bases match TRBD2. CDR1 MNHEY and CDR2 SMNVEV come from the germline V gene (reference sequence). The V gene end was trimmed by 10 bases and the J gene end by 5 bases; junction bases not matched to a gene: 7. The CDR3 totals 13 residues. The CDR3 DNA reads as TGTGCCACCGCGGGACTAGGGGACAATGAGCAGTTCTTC. Translation: CATAGLGDNEQFF.

This chain links TRBV2 with TRBJ2-7; 9 positions match TRBD2. V trimming: 1 base; J trimming: 3 bases; junction bases outside the gene matches: 7. Germline values: CDR1 SNHLY, CDR2 FYNNEI. The CDR3 runs to 16 residues. This chain's CDR3 is CASSEGGASGIYEQYF. Here the CDR3 DNA reads TGTGCCAGCAGTGAAGGTGGGGCTAGCGGGATCTACGAGCAGTACTTC.

V usage is TRBV28 and J usage is TRBJ1-1, with D possibly TRBD1 on 6 matching bases. V was pared by 2 bases and J by 8 bases, with 18 bases between. The CDR3 loop spans 15 amino acids. The germline V gene has CDR1 MDHEN and CDR2 SYDVKM. The CDR3 nucleotides read TGTGCCAGCAGTTTACGTATGGACAGCCTCTCCGAAGCTTTCTTT. Its translation: CASSLRMDSLSEAFF.

This sequence joins TRBV2 and TRBJ1-1, with D perhaps matching TRBD1 (5 bases). The CDR3 runs to 12 residues. Germline V gives CDR1 SNHLY, CDR2 FYNNEI. V lost 6 bases and J 1 base, leaving 6 bases between the germline ends. The CDR3 loop is CASSQGNTEAFF. The CDR3 region has the DNA TGTGCCAGCAGCCAGGGGAACACTGAAGCTTTCTTT.